The 9 T cell receptor beta chains below were found in one sample sequenced in a study of radiation and T cells in renal cell carcinoma. This table comes from immunoSEQ multiplex PCR, and its TCRdb copy is limited to in-frame clones, with some not included. The sample consists of some 64,000 clones, roughly 80% of them appearing once. Time point given: blood 4 weeks post-SBRT, at nephrectomy. Treatment defined: 15 Gy SBRT to primary tumor, nephrectomy 4 weeks later. The sample consisted of blood, taken from a patient whose treatment included radiotherapy and nephrectomy. The receptor set was obtained from a man in his sixties with renal cell carcinoma.

This clone has just one count. An end of the junction differs from the germline gene, which may be a read error. The chain links TRBV5-1 to TRBJ1-1, with 7 bases matching TRBD1. This CDR3 has 16 residues. CDR1 SGHRS and CDR2 YFSETQ come from the germline V gene. CDR3: CAGSSRPGGDSSEAFF. CDR3 in DNA: TGCGCCGGCAGCTCAAGACCAGGGGGGGATTCTTCTGAAGCTTTCTTT.

This rearrangement joins TRBV6-5 to TRBJ1-1, with TRBD1 as a possible D gene (6 bases). V was shortened by 6 bases and J by 3 bases, with 17 bases between the two germline ends. Germline V CDR1 and CDR2: MNHEY, SVGAGI. The CDR3 covers 15 residues. The CDR3 nucleotides are TGTGCCAGCAGCCTGGGACGGGGGCTAGACACTGAAGCTTTCTTT. Translated, it gives CASSLGRGLDTEAFF.

This clone was recorded many times. This chain joins TRBV7-9 and TRBJ2-1; D may correspond to TRBD1 or TRBD2 (5 bases each). Trimming removed 2 bases from V and 2 bases from J, with 10 bases in between. The CDR3 has 15 residues. Germline values: CDR1 SEHNR, CDR2 FQNEAQ (reference sequence). CDR3 in amino acids: CASSLLRDPYNEQFF. The CDR3 DNA is TGTGCCAGCAGCTTACTCCGGGACCCCTACAATGAGCAGTTCTTC.

This chain connects TRBV5-6 to TRBJ2-7; 7 bases map to TRBD2. J was trimmed by 0 bases and V by 6 bases; bases with no gene match: 9. CDR1 and CDR2 from the germline V gene are SGHDT and YYEEEE. The CDR3 has 15 amino acids. The CDR3 sequence is CASTRAGLHSYEQYF. DNA for the CDR3: TGTGCCAGCACCCGAGCGGGGTTACACTCCTACGAGCAGTACTTC.

The V call is TRBV5-4, the J call TRBJ1-2; the D is unclear. The CDR3 is 12 amino acids. Germline CDR1 and CDR2: SGHNT and YYREEE (reference sequence). Trimming took off 0 bases at V and 8 bases at J, with 8 bases between the two ends. The CDR3 DNA reads as TGTGCCAGCAGCTTGGGTCTAGGGGGCTACACCTTC. This gives the protein CASSLGLGGYTF.

The V call is TRBV19, the J call TRBJ2-7, with 7 bases fitting TRBD1. Germline trimming cut 5 bases from V and 6 bases from J; bases unmatched to any gene: 10. Germline V gives CDR1 LNHDA, CDR2 SQIVND (reference sequence). This CDR3 is 14 amino acids long. DNA of the CDR3: TGTGCCAGTAGTGAACAGGGGAGAGACCTCGAGCAGTACTTC. This sequence encodes CASSEQGRDLEQYF.

This clone turned up a few times. The chain has TRBV4-3 and TRBJ1-3; D ambiguous. The CDR3 has 15 residues. Germline lookup yields CDR1 LGHNA and CDR2 YSLEER. Deletions cut 0 bases from V and 2 bases from J, with 8 bases between. The CDR3 region has the DNA TGCGCCAGCAGCCAAGAAGGTTCCCCTGGAAACACCATATATTTT. This codes for CASSQEGSPGNTIYF.

The chain combines TRBV7-8 with TRBJ1-5; D gene ambiguous. The V and J ends lost 3 bases and 4 bases respectively, with 10 bases between them. Germline CDR1 reads SGHVS; CDR2 reads FQNEAQ. This CDR3 has 14 amino acids. The CDR3 protein is CASSFGPTNQPQHF. In DNA, the CDR3 is TGTGCCAGCAGCTTCGGGCCGACGAATCAGCCCCAGCATTTT.

This clone has more than one count but fewer than ten. The chain carries TRBV7-9 and TRBJ1-5; D might be TRBD1 (6 bases). The CDR3 totals 18 residues. Germline V gives CDR1 SEHNR, CDR2 FQNEAQ (reference sequence). Trimming left V 5 bases short and J 2 bases short, with 22 bases between. The CDR3 loop is CASSPGHLGVGGNQPQHF. The CDR3 nucleotides read TGTGCCAGCAGCCCGGGACACCTGGGGGTTGGTGGCAATCAGCCCCAGCATTTT. Based on the CDR3 plus reference TRBV7-9 and TRBJ1-5, the full variable domain is DTGVSQNPRHKITKRGQNVTFRCDPISEHNRLYWYRQTLGQGPEFLTYFQNEAQLEKSRLLSDRFSAERPKGSFSTLEIQRTEQGDSAMYLCASSPGHLGVGGNQPQHFGDGTRLSIL.